These 12 T cell receptor beta chains originate from one sample sequenced in a study of cytomegalovirus exposure and HLA in healthy donors. Both 60 Vbeta primers and 13 Jbeta primers went into the PCR. TCRdb's copy holds only in-frame clones and misses some; the assay was immunoSEQ multiplex PCR. This sample's table reports tens of thousands of clones. Material: PBMCs. These receptor sequences come from a woman aged 60-75 years in good health and CMV-seropositive.

The rearrangement uses TRBV18 and TRBJ2-7; 7 bases are shared with TRBD1. Germline trimming cut 3 bases from V and 4 bases from J; bases unmatched to any gene: 12. The CDR3 runs 16 residues. CDR1 is KGHSH and CDR2 is LQKENI in the germline V gene. The CDR3 nucleotides are TGTGCCAGCTCACCGCAAACCGGGACAGAAAGATACGAGCAGTACTTC. Its protein product is CASSPQTGTERYEQYF.

The V gene is TRBV7-9, the J gene TRBJ2-3; TRBD2 matches at 9 bases. V gave up 5 bases and J gave up 1 base; unmatched junction bases: 7. The germline gives CDR1 SEHNR, CDR2 FQNEAQ (reference sequence). The CDR3 is made up of 16 amino acids. CDR3 in amino acids: CASSAEASGGTDTQYF. CDR3 sequence (DNA): TGTGCCAGCAGCGCCGAAGCTAGCGGGGGCACAGATACGCAGTATTTT.

The rearrangement uses TRBV6-1 and TRBJ1-2, with TRBD1 matching over 7 bases. This CDR3 has 13 amino acids. The V segment lost 7 bases and the J segment 2 bases; nucleotides outside the gene matches: 4. CDR1 MNHNS and CDR2 SASEGT come from the germline V gene. The chain's CDR3 is CASTGQANYGYTF. The CDR3 DNA reads as TGTGCCAGCACCGGACAGGCGAACTATGGCTACACCTTC.

This sequence joins TRBV6-5 and TRBJ2-7; TRBD1 matches 7 bases. CDR3 length equals 14 residues. V lost 5 bases to trimming and J lost 4 bases; unmatched junction nucleotides: 8. The germline V gene encodes CDR1 MNHEY and CDR2 SVGAGI. CDR3 region: CASSRETGQYEQYF. The CDR3 DNA reads TGTGCCAGCAGTAGGGAGACGGGACAGTACGAGCAGTACTTC.

Turning to this clone: Other DNA sequences in this specimen translate into the identical CDR3. V gene TRBV7-9 combines with J gene TRBJ1-5, with TRBD1 identical over 7 bases. The germline V gene encodes CDR1 SEHNR and CDR2 FQNEAQ (reference sequence). V was clipped by 4 bases and J by 0 bases; unmatched bases: 3. This CDR3 comprises 15 residues. The DNA for the CDR3 is TGTGCCAGCAGCTCCGGGACAGCTAGCAATCAGCCCCAGCATTTT. Protein sequence: CASSSGTASNQPQHF.

The genes are TRBV10-1 and TRBJ1-5; D is ambiguous. The germline V and J ends were trimmed by 0 bases and 6 bases, with 9 bases remaining between them. The CDR3 sequence is 14 residues long. Germline CDR1 and CDR2: WNHNN and SYGVQD (reference sequence). The CDR3 region is CASSESLRGQPQHF. CDR3 sequence (DNA): TGCGCCAGCAGTGAGTCGTTGAGAGGTCAGCCCCAGCATTTT.

The J gene is TRBJ2-7, the V gene TRBV6-5; 9 bases align to TRBD2. The trim removed 6 bases at V and 2 bases at J, leaving 5 bases unmatched. The CDR3 length is 14 residues. CDR1 is MNHEY, CDR2 SVGAGI, per germline. For the CDR3, the DNA is TGTGCCAGCAGGGGCGGCGGGGGGGCCTACGAGCAGTACTTC. Encoded protein: CASRGGGGAYEQYF.

Turning to this clone: Other nucleotide sequences from this sample produce the same CDR3. The J gene is TRBJ2-7, the V gene TRBV11-3, with 10 bases matching TRBD1. The CDR3 loop spans 13 amino acids. Germline CDR1 is SGHNT and CDR2 is YENEEA. The V segment lost 3 bases and the J segment 7 bases; nucleotides outside the gene matches: 3. CDR3 sequence (DNA): TGTGCCAGCAGCTTTGGACAGGGGGTTGAGCAGTACTTC. The encoded protein is CASSFGQGVEQYF.

The rearrangement links TRBV18 to TRBJ1-3, with D tentatively TRBD1 (5 bases). The CDR3 loop spans 15 amino acids. V was cut by 5 bases and J by 0 bases, with 11 bases left in between. Looked up from germline, CDR1 is KGHSH and CDR2 is LQKENI. This CDR3 is CASSGTGRSGNTIYF. As DNA, the CDR3 is TGTGCCAGCTCAGGTACAGGCCGCTCTGGAAACACCATATATTTT.

The chain uses TRBV11-1 and TRBJ1-1; TRBD1 matches 7 bases. CDR3 length: 14 residues. V dropped 3 bases and J dropped 0; count of bases not matched to a gene: 1. Germline assignment: CDR1 SGHAT and CDR2 FQDESV (reference sequence). CDR3 amino acids: CASSLQGVNTEAFF. For the CDR3, the DNA is TGTGCCAGCAGCTTGCAGGGGGTGAACACTGAAGCTTTCTTT.

CDR3: CASSRGLQGQGYTF. The CDR3 DNA follows: TGTGCCAGCAGCAGGGGCCTGCAAGGGCAGGGCTACACCTTC. The rearrangement links TRBV5-6 to TRBJ1-2, with a weak D call TRBD1 (5 bases). Between the trimmed V and J ends, which lost 4 bases and 8 bases, there was a span of 18 bases. The CDR3 contains 14 residues. Germline-derived CDR1 and CDR2 are SGHDT and YYEEEE.

V and J are TRBV5-6 and TRBJ2-5; 9 bases line up with TRBD2. The length of the CDR3 is 15 residues. V was clipped by 2 bases and J by 5 bases; unmatched bases: 7. Looked up from germline, CDR1 is SGHDT and CDR2 is YYEEEE. The CDR3 loop is CASSFRGTSYETQYF. The DNA of the CDR3 is TGTGCCAGCAGCTTTCGGGGGACTAGCTACGAGACCCAGTACTTC. Supplemented by reference TRBV5-6 and TRBJ2-5, the full variable domain reads DAGVTQSPTHLIKTRGQQVTLRCSPKSGHDTVSWYQQALGQGPQFIFQYYEEEERQRGNFPDRFSGHQFPNYSSELNVNALLLGDSALYLCASSFRGTSYETQYFGPGTRLLVL.